These 16 T cell receptor beta chains originate from one sample sequenced in a study of blood T cell repertoires in COVID-19. Data came from immunoSEQ multiplex PCR; TCRdb stores just in-frame clones and leaves some out. The sample records hundreds of thousands of clones, around nine tenths being singletons. The sequencing sample was made of peripheral blood. The receptors originated from a woman between 65 and 79 years old with COVID-19, enrolled during active disease.

The CDR3 here is CASRAVGGSEQYF. The CDR3 nucleotides read TGTGCCAGTAGGGCGGTCGGGGGTTCCGAGCAGTACTTC. V gene TRBV19 combines with J gene TRBJ2-7; a weak D match, TRBD2 (6 bases). V was trimmed by 6 bases and J by 6 bases, leaving 15 bases between them. Germline CDR1 and CDR2: LNHDA and SQIVND (reference sequence). The CDR3 loop spans 13 amino acids.

V and J are TRBV27 and TRBJ1-6; 10 bases are shared with TRBD1. CDR3 length: 17 amino acids. Germline loops: CDR1 MNHEY, CDR2 SMNVEV (reference sequence). The V gene end was trimmed by 2 bases and the J gene end by 7 bases; junction bases not matched to a gene: 8. CDR3 residues: CASSLSGTGVFNSPLHF. CDR3 coding DNA: TGTGCCAGCAGTTTAAGTGGGACAGGGGTGTTCAATTCACCCCTCCACTTT.

This clone was recorded a few times. This chain joins TRBV18 and TRBJ2-2, with TRBD2 as a possible D gene (7 bases). The germline V and J ends were trimmed by 3 bases and 7 bases, with 18 bases remaining between them. Germline V gene sequence: CDR1 KGHSH, CDR2 LQKENI. The CDR3 totals 16 residues. CDR3 sequence (DNA): TGTGCCAGCTCACCTTTTGCGGGGGCCCCTGGCGGGGAGCTGTTTTTT. Protein: CASSPFAGAPGGELFF.

This chain links TRBV4-1 with TRBJ2-2, with a weak D call TRBD1 (6 bases). V was trimmed by 5 bases and J by 0 bases, leaving 10 bases between them. Per germline, CDR1 MGHRA and CDR2 YSYEKL. The CDR3 has 15 residues. The CDR3 DNA sequence: TGCGCCAGCAGCTGGGGACATTCGAACACCGGGGAGCTGTTTTTT. Amino acid sequence: CASSWGHSNTGELFF.

The genes are TRBV11-3 and TRBJ2-5, with 8 nucleotides matching TRBD1. V shed 5 bases, J shed 5 bases, and the junction held 13 bases outside the gene matches. The CDR3 spans 16 residues. Germline CDR1 reads SGHNT; CDR2 reads YENEEA. The CDR3 protein is CASSRGQGGRHETQYF. CDR3 DNA: TGTGCCAGCAGCCGAGGACAGGGCGGCCGGCATGAGACCCAGTACTTC.

The V and J genes are TRBV6-4 and TRBJ2-3; a weak D match, TRBD2 (7 bases). There are 15 residues in the CDR3. Per germline, CDR1 MRHNA and CDR2 SNTAGT. V gave up 3 bases and J gave up 2 bases, with 12 bases separating them. CDR3 residues: CASSEGGAHTDTQYF. CDR3 bases: TGTGCCAGCAGTGAGGGGGGGGCCCACACAGATACGCAGTATTTT.

The chain carries TRBV12-5 and TRBJ1-1; D call uncertain. This CDR3 comprises 14 residues. The ends were cut back, 0 bases at V and 2 bases at J, with 7 bases in the middle. The germline V gene has CDR1 LGHNT and CDR2 FRNRAP. Here the CDR3 reads CASGLVLQNTEAFF. The CDR3 DNA is TGTGCTAGTGGTTTGGTACTCCAAAACACTGAAGCTTTCTTT.

This chain joins TRBV19 and TRBJ1-5; D remains ambiguous. Trimming took 3 bases from V and 5 from J, leaving 8 bases between them. The CDR3 runs 13 residues. CDR1 LNHDA and CDR2 SQIVND come from the germline V gene (reference sequence). The chain's CDR3 is CASSISSDQPQHF. CDR3 coding DNA: TGTGCCAGTAGTATTTCGTCTGATCAGCCCCAGCATTTT.

The chain carries TRBV5-6 and TRBJ1-2; D perhaps matches TRBD1 (5 bases). The CDR3 runs to 14 residues. The ends were cut back, 3 bases at V and 7 bases at J, with 16 bases in the middle. Germline lookup yields CDR1 SGHDT and CDR2 YYEEEE. The CDR3 spells CASSSHKTGTGYTF. The CDR3 DNA follows: TGTGCCAGCAGCTCCCATAAAACAGGAACTGGCTACACCTTC.

The chain employs TRBV11-2 and TRBJ1-3, with D uncertain. With 1 base removed from V and 4 bases from J, the gap between germline ends came to 5 bases. The CDR3 runs 13 residues. Germline V gives CDR1 SGHAT, CDR2 FQNNGV. This CDR3 is CASSLAPGNTIYF. The CDR3 DNA sequence: TGTGCCAGCAGCTTAGCCCCAGGAAACACCATATATTTT.

The J gene is TRBJ1-2, the V gene TRBV29-1, with no clear D. This CDR3 is 12 amino acids long. Trimming pared 4 bases from V and 1 base from J, leaving 7 bases between. CDR1 is SQVTM, CDR2 ANQGSEA, per germline. The CDR3 bases are TGCAGCGTTGCCGAGGTTAACTATGGCTACACCTTC. Protein product: CSVAEVNYGYTF.

CDR3 amino acids: CASSIDRSGYTF. The CDR3 DNA is TGTGCCAGTAGTATAGATAGGAGTGGCTACACCTTC. The chain couples TRBV19 to TRBJ1-2; D ambiguous. Trimming cost V 0 bases and J 7 bases, with 6 bases left between them. CDR1 LNHDA and CDR2 SQIVND come from the germline V gene (reference sequence). There are 12 residues in the CDR3.

V usage is TRBV4-3 and J usage is TRBJ1-4; 9 nucleotides align to TRBD1. The trim removed 4 bases at V and 7 bases at J, leaving 7 bases unmatched. The CDR3 is 15 amino acids. Germline V gene sequence: CDR1 LGHNA, CDR2 YSLEER. CDR3 in DNA: TGCGCCAGCAGCCTCGGGACAGGGCTAGGTGAAAAACTGTTTTTT. Translating gives CASSLGTGLGEKLFF.

The rearrangement links TRBV7-7 to TRBJ2-5; TRBD1 matches 7 bases. Trimming took 5 bases from V and 1 from J; bases not matched to a gene: 4. The CDR3 has 14 residues. In germline, CDR1 is SSHAT, CDR2 FNYEAQ (reference sequence). The CDR3 DNA reads TGTGCCAGCAGCCCCTGGGACAGCCAAGAGACCCAGTACTTC. Residues: CASSPWDSQETQYF.

This clone was recorded at least ten times. CDR3 nucleotide sequence: TGTGCCAGCAGCCCCGGACAGGAGCGCTATGGCTACACCTTC. It encodes CASSPGQERYGYTF. The V gene is TRBV5-4, the J gene TRBJ1-2; 7 bases fit TRBD1. Trimming at V came to 4 bases and at J to 4 bases, leaving 7 bases not matched to a gene. From germline, CDR1 is SGHNT and CDR2 YYREEE (reference sequence). The CDR3 consists of 14 residues.

This clone was observed a single time. The CDR3 region is CASSSDRFRSYEQYF. CDR3 sequence (DNA): TGCGCCAGCAGCTCCGACAGGTTTCGTTCCTACGAGCAGTACTTC. The chain has TRBV5-1 and TRBJ2-7; TRBD1 might be the D (6 bases). CDR1 SGHRS and CDR2 YFSETQ come from the germline V gene. V lost 3 bases, J lost 1 base, and 14 bases lay in between. This CDR3 is built from 15 residues.